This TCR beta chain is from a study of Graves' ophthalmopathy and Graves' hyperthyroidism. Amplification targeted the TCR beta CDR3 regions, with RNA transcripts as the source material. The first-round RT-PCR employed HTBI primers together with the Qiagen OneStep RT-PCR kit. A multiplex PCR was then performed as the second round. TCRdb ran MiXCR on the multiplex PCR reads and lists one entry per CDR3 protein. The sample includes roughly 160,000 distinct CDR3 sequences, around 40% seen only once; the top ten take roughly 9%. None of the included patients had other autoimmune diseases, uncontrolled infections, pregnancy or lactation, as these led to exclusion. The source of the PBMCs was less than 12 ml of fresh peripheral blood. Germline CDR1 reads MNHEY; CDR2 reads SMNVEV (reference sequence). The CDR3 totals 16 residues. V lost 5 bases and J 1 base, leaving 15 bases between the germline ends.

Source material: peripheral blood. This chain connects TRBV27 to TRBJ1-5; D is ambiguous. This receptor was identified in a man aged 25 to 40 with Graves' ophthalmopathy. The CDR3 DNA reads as TGTGCCAGCAGTCTCAAGGACCCTCGGAGCAATCAGCCCCAGCATTTT. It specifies CASSLKDPRSNQPQHF.